The T cell receptor beta chain under discussion was sequenced for a study of memory CD8 T cells in hepatitis C reinfection. As to time point: peak reinfection, 3 to 8 weeks after reinfection detection. No in vitro expansion preceded TCR sequencing of the sorted cells. Profiled with immunoSEQ multiplex PCR; TCRdb holds only in-frame clones, not every one. Of under 50,000 clones listed, approximately 88% are singletons. V shed 6 bases and J 5 bases; nucleotides not matched to a gene: 11. The length of the CDR3 is 14 residues. Germline values: CDR1 SQVTM, CDR2 ANQGSEA. Material: naive CD8+ T cells sorted from blood. This receptor was taken from a man younger than 35 with hepatitis C virus infection. V and J are TRBV29-1 and TRBJ2-3; 7 bases are a match to TRBD1. The CDR3 reads CSVGDSLAEDTQYF. CDR3 DNA sequence: TGCAGCGTGGGGGACAGCCTAGCAGAAGATACGCAGTATTTT.